The 28 T cell receptor beta chains reported below all come from one sample, sequenced in a study of post-analysis software for immune sequencing data. Points from the study as a whole: Controls had lower frequencies than patients of a handful of TRBV segments, which included TRBV5-6, TRBV5-1 and TRBV20-1.

For these TCRs, the target antigens are not known. Unique molecular identifiers tagged the TCR beta cDNA libraries. TCRdb independently ran MiXCR on the PCR reads; one entry per CDR3 protein. The sample holds approximately 630,000 distinct CDR3 sequences, roughly three fifths seen once. The sequenced sample was blood. These receptors came from a girl aged 2 to 10 with multiple sclerosis.

This chain uses TRBV12-3 or TRBV12-4 with TRBJ2-3; D is ambiguous. The CDR3 length is 14 residues. The V gene lost 0 bases and the J gene lost 6 bases, with 10 bases spanning the gap. The chain's CDR3 is CASSLASQPDTQYF. CDR3 in DNA: TGTGCCAGCAGTTTAGCTTCTCAACCGGATACGCAGTATTTT.

J is TRBJ2-3 and V is TRBV10-3; D might be TRBD2 (6 bases). This CDR3 is built from 13 residues. The V gene lost 3 bases and the J gene lost 5 bases, with 9 bases spanning the gap. CDR1 and CDR2 (germline): ENHRY, SYGVKD. CDR3 coding DNA: TGTGCCATCAGTGACCGGGAGAGAGATACGCAGTATTTT. Protein product: CAISDRERDTQYF.

This clonotype is a singleton in its sample. The chain recombines TRBV20-1 with TRBJ2-1; 7 bases fit TRBD2. The CDR3 is 14 residues long. After removal of 3 bases from V and 8 bases from J, the junction contained 10 bases not matched to a gene. CDR1 and CDR2 (germline): DFQATT, SNEGSKA (reference sequence). The CDR3: CSASSSGRFDEQFF. DNA of the CDR3: TGCAGTGCTAGCTCTAGCGGAAGATTCGATGAGCAGTTCTTC.

This chain links TRBV9 with TRBJ2-2; no firm D call. This CDR3 has 13 residues. V shed 0 bases and J shed 7 bases, with 7 bases lying between them. Germline CDR1 and CDR2: SGDLS and YYNGEE. In DNA form, the CDR3 reads TGTGCCAGCAGCGTAGTAACTGGCGGGGAGCTGTTTTTT. Its protein is CASSVVTGGELFF. Drawing the rest from reference TRBV9 and TRBJ2-2, the complete variable domain is DSGVTQTPKHLITATGQRVTLRCSPRSGDLSVYWYQQSLDQGLQFLIQYYNGEERAKGNILERFSAQQFPDLHSELNLSSLELGDSALYFCASSVVTGGELFFGEGSRLTVL.

Written as DNA, the CDR3 is TGTGCCAGCAAGGAGAAACCCTACGAGCAGTACTTC. It is translated as CASKEKPYEQYF. The chain is built from TRBV7-2 and TRBJ2-7, with unresolved D. CDR1 and CDR2 (germline): SGHTA, FQGNSA. Trimming pared 7 bases from V and 2 bases from J, leaving 9 bases between. The CDR3 runs to 12 residues.

Only a few counts were recorded for this clonotype. The chain uses TRBV4-1 and TRBJ2-5, with 8 bases lining up with TRBD2. This CDR3 comprises 16 residues. Losses at the gene ends were 4 bases for V and 0 bases for J; bases not matched to a gene: 7. The germline V gene encodes CDR1 MGHRA and CDR2 YSYEKL. CDR3 DNA: TGCGCCAGCAGCCCTATTAGCGGGGTTCACCAAGAGACCCAGTACTTC. It is translated as CASSPISGVHQETQYF.

V gene TRBV9 combines with J gene TRBJ2-1; 13 bases match TRBD2. Trimming removed 0 bases from V and 8 bases from J; junction bases left unmatched: 2. CDR1 SGDLS and CDR2 YYNGEE come from the germline V gene. CDR3 length: 15 amino acids. CDR3 DNA sequence: TGTGCCAGCAGCGTAGCGGGACTAGCGGGATATGAGCAGTTCTTC. It specifies CASSVAGLAGYEQFF. Full variable domain (missing parts from reference TRBV9 and TRBJ2-1): DSGVTQTPKHLITATGQRVTLRCSPRSGDLSVYWYQQSLDQGLQFLIQYYNGEERAKGNILERFSAQQFPDLHSELNLSSLELGDSALYFCASSVAGLAGYEQFFGPGTRLTVL.

Only one count was recorded for this clonotype. The chain has TRBV10-3 and TRBJ2-5, with 12 bases lining up with TRBD1. This CDR3 has 16 residues. Per the germline V gene, CDR1 is ENHRY and CDR2 is SYGVKD. Trimming removed 1 base from V and 11 bases from J; junction bases left unmatched: 11. The CDR3 bases are TGTGCCATCAGTGAGTTGGGACAGGGGGCTGTGAATGAGCAGTACTTC. Amino acids: CAISELGQGAVNEQYF.

The J gene is TRBJ2-6, the V gene TRBV7-9, with 10 bases fitting TRBD1. The CDR3 extends over 19 amino acids. V gave up 8 bases and J gave up 2 bases; unmatched junction bases: 15. The germline gives CDR1 SEHNR, CDR2 FQNEAQ (reference sequence). The CDR3 region is CASAARKTGGTTGANVLTF. The CDR3 coding sequence is TGTGCCAGCGCGGCCCGGAAGACAGGGGGCACTACTGGGGCCAACGTCCTGACTTTC.

The rearrangement joins TRBV7-8 to TRBJ1-4, with D maybe TRBD1 (5 bases). V was pared by 1 base and J by 4 bases, with 7 bases between. Germline V gene sequence: CDR1 SGHVS, CDR2 FQNEAQ. The CDR3 totals 14 residues. In DNA form, the CDR3 reads TGTGCCAGCAGCTTAGGACAGATTAATGAAAAACTGTTTTTT. Protein product: CASSLGQINEKLFF. The full variable domain, with the rest looked up from reference TRBV7-8 and TRBJ1-4, is GAGVSQSPRYKVAKRGQDVALRCDPISGHVSLFWYQQALGQGPEFLTYFQNEAQLDKSGLPSDRFFAERPEGSVSTLKIQRTQQEDSAVYLCASSLGQINEKLFFGSGTQLSVL.

This clonotype has just a few counts. The genes are TRBV12-3 or TRBV12-4 and TRBJ2-6; either TRBD1 or TRBD2 may fit D (5 bases each). This CDR3 spans 14 amino acids. V lost 3 bases, J lost 2 bases, and 5 bases lay in between. The CDR3 DNA reads TGTGCCAGCAGTTTGGGGGCTGGGGCCAACGTCCTGACTTTC. Its translation is CASSLGAGANVLTF.

For this clonotype: Compared with germline, one end of the junction differs, possibly owing to a read error. The chain employs TRBV18 and TRBJ2-1; TRBD2 agrees at 8 bases. CDR1 KGHSH and CDR2 LQKENI come from the germline V gene. The CDR3 runs to 15 residues. The DNA for the CDR3 is TGTGCCAGCTCCCCACTAGCGGCCTCCTACAATGAGCAGTTCTTC. Encoded protein: CASSPLAASYNEQFF.

In its sample, this clonotype was seen once. The genes are TRBV20-1 and TRBJ1-2; TRBD1 matches at 9 bases. The CDR3 length is 16 residues. The germline gives CDR1 DFQATT, CDR2 SNEGSKA (reference sequence). V trimming: 0 bases; J trimming: 2 bases; junction bases outside the gene matches: 7. The chain's CDR3 is CSARDRNRGLNYGYTF. The CDR3 nucleotides are TGCAGTGCTAGAGATCGGAACAGGGGGCTGAACTATGGCTACACCTTC.

This clonotype appeared a few times. The chain combines TRBV29-1 with TRBJ2-7; the D is unclear. Germline CDR1 and CDR2: SQVTM and ANQGSEA. This CDR3 region has 12 residues. V was cut by 4 bases and J by 5 bases, with 12 bases left in between. This chain's CDR3 is CSVGWQAHEQYF. CDR3 DNA sequence: TGCAGCGTTGGATGGCAGGCCCACGAGCAGTACTTC.

The chain employs TRBV20-1 and TRBJ2-3; D ambiguous. Looked up from germline, CDR1 is DFQATT and CDR2 is SNEGSKA (reference sequence). Trimming left V 1 base short and J 2 bases short, with 10 bases between. This CDR3 region has 14 residues. The CDR3 coding sequence is TGCAGTGCTAGAGCTCCGGCGGTCACAGATACGCAGTATTTT. Its protein product is CSARAPAVTDTQYF.

The table lists this clonotype with a count of one. The CDR3 DNA follows: TGTGCCAGCGCCTCGACAGCGGAGGGACAAGAGACCCAGTACTTC. It is translated as CASASTAEGQETQYF. This rearrangement joins TRBV6-2 or TRBV6-3 to TRBJ2-5; TRBD2 might be the D (6 bases). Trimming pared 8 bases from V and 2 bases from J, leaving 18 bases between. CDR1 is MNHEY and CDR2 is SVGEGT in the germline V gene. The CDR3 consists of 15 residues.

V gene TRBV11-3 combines with J gene TRBJ2-4, with 8 bases that match TRBD2. Germline V gene data show CDR1 as SGHNT and CDR2 as YENEEA. The CDR3 is 17 amino acids. V gave up 0 bases and J gave up 7 bases; unmatched junction bases: 11. CDR3 in DNA: TGTGCCAGCAGCTTAGACCTTGGGACTAGGGGAGCGAACATTCAGTACTTC. This sequence encodes CASSLDLGTRGANIQYF.

V is TRBV21-1 and J is TRBJ2-5; the table gives TRBD2 as D, unverified against the DNA. TRBV21-1 is a documented pseudogene. This CDR3 region has 17 residues. CDR3 nucleotides: TGTGCCAGCAGCATATACAGACTAGCGCACCCCCAAGAGACCCAGTACTTC. It specifies CASSIYRLAHPQETQYF.

The J gene is TRBJ2-3, the V gene TRBV7-2; 8 nucleotides agree with TRBD2. The CDR3 covers 15 residues. Germline values: CDR1 SGHTA, CDR2 FQGNSA. J gave up 5 bases and V 6 bases, and 10 bases lay outside the gene matches. The CDR3 DNA sequence: TGTGCCAGCAGACTACAGCGGGAGTTCATAGATACGCAGTATTTT. It codes for CASRLQREFIDTQYF. Combining the CDR3 with reference TRBV7-2 and TRBJ2-3 gives the whole variable domain GAGVSQSPSNKVTEKGKDVELRCDPISGHTALYWYRQSLGQGLEFLIYFQGNSAPDKSGLPSDRFSAERTGGSVSTLTIQRTQQEDSAVYLCASRLQREFIDTQYFGPGTRLTVL.

This rearrangement joins TRBV5-1 to TRBJ2-5, with 14 bases fitting TRBD2. V shed 1 base and J 0 bases; nucleotides not matched to a gene: 8. The CDR3 sequence is 19 residues long. CDR1 is SGHRS, CDR2 YFSETQ, per germline. CDR3 sequence: CASSLSPGTSGSHQETQYF. The CDR3 region has the DNA TGCGCCAGCAGCTTGTCTCCCGGGACTAGCGGGAGCCACCAAGAGACCCAGTACTTC.

This chain joins TRBV20-1 and TRBJ2-3; possibly TRBD1 for D (6 bases). V gave up 1 base and J gave up 0 bases, with 11 bases separating them. CDR3 length: 15 residues. Germline V gene data show CDR1 as DFQATT and CDR2 as SNEGSKA (reference sequence). CDR3: CSARVPGASTDTQYF. The CDR3 DNA follows: TGCAGTGCTAGAGTCCCAGGGGCGAGCACAGATACGCAGTATTTT.

Only a few counts were recorded for this clonotype. The chain couples TRBV20-1 to TRBJ2-3, with D perhaps matching TRBD1 (6 bases). Germline-derived CDR1 and CDR2 are DFQATT and SNEGSKA (reference sequence). The V gene lost 5 bases and the J gene lost 6 bases, with 15 bases spanning the gap. The CDR3 totals 13 residues. CDR3 amino acids: CSAPTGYADTQYF. CDR3 in DNA: TGCAGTGCTCCTACAGGGTATGCGGATACGCAGTATTTT.

The rearrangement joins TRBV3-1 to TRBJ2-5; possible D gene TRBD2, 8 bases. Germline loops: CDR1 LGHDT, CDR2 YNNKEL (reference sequence). This CDR3 comprises 19 residues. Trimming shortened V by 1 base and J by 1 base, and 22 bases separated the two germline ends. DNA for the CDR3: TGTGCCAGCAGCCAAGGGGATTTGATAGCGGGGACAGTCCAAGAGACCCAGTACTTC. Translating gives CASSQGDLIAGTVQETQYF.

This clonotype was seen a few times. The chain combines TRBV27 with TRBJ1-5; 10 bases line up with TRBD1. Germline CDR1 is MNHEY and CDR2 is SMNVEV (reference sequence). Trimming at V came to 3 bases and at J to 2 bases, leaving 7 bases not matched to a gene. This CDR3 is 17 amino acids long. CDR3 sequence (DNA): TGTGCCAGCAGTTTGGGGACAGGGGTGGGTGGCAATCAGCCCCAGCATTTT. Encoded protein: CASSLGTGVGGNQPQHF.

V gene TRBV12-3 or TRBV12-4 combines with J gene TRBJ2-3; possibly TRBD2 for D (5 bases). Trimming removed 2 bases at V and 2 bases at J, with 11 bases between. There are 15 residues in the CDR3. CDR3 sequence: CASSLMSGVTDTQYF. The CDR3 DNA sequence: TGTGCCAGCAGTTTAATGAGCGGAGTCACAGATACGCAGTATTTT.

The chain is built from TRBV20-1 and TRBJ2-3; 9 bases fit TRBD2. Per the germline V gene, CDR1 is DFQATT and CDR2 is SNEGSKA (reference sequence). This CDR3 is built from 16 residues. Losses at the gene ends were 0 bases for V and 1 base for J; bases not matched to a gene: 5. The CDR3 loop is CSARDNVAGGTDTQYF. CDR3 in DNA: TGCAGTGCTAGAGACAATGTAGCGGGGGGCACAGATACGCAGTATTTT.

This clonotype has just a few counts. The chain uses TRBV7-6 and TRBJ2-5; a possible D gene is TRBD1 (5 bases). Trimming took 5 bases from V and 5 from J, leaving 21 bases between them. The length of the CDR3 is 16 residues. Per the germline V gene, CDR1 is SGHVS and CDR2 is FNYEAQ. The CDR3 region has the DNA TGTGCCAGCAGCCTATCCCTTGGGGCCTCTCGGGAGACCCAGTACTTC. Amino acid sequence: CASSLSLGASRETQYF.

This clonotype was detected only a few times. The gene calls are TRBV12-3 or TRBV12-4 and TRBJ2-3, with 8 nucleotides matching TRBD2. The CDR3 length is 14 residues. The V and J ends lost 6 bases and 3 bases, in that order; junction bases with no gene match: 5. CDR3 sequence: CASRAGGGTDTQYF. CDR3 DNA sequence: TGTGCCAGCAGGGCGGGGGGTGGTACAGATACGCAGTATTTT.